The 15 T cell receptor beta chains in this list originate from one sample, sequenced in a study of CD8+ T cells in alopecia areata. Treatment of the sample: oral pan-JAK inhibitor, 5-10 mg twice daily. It was cDNA, reverse transcribed from extracted RNA, that served as the sequencing template. The protocol was immunoSEQ multiplex PCR, while the TCRdb copy is restricted to in-frame clones and leaves out a portion. The table lists under 200,000 clones, approximately 57% of them singletons, with 13% to 15% in the top ten. Source: CD4+ T cells sorted from blood, taken at week 24, from a patient treated with tofacitinib. The receptors were sampled from a human donor with alopecia areata.

V is TRBV2 and J is TRBJ2-5, with a possible D match to TRBD2 (5 bases). V gave up 6 bases and J gave up 5 bases, with 16 bases separating them. CDR3 length: 14 residues. Germline assignment: CDR1 SNHLY and CDR2 FYNNEI. The chain's CDR3 is CASREATMGETQYF. The CDR3 nucleotides are TGTGCCAGCAGGGAGGCGACAATGGGGGAGACCCAGTACTTC.

As to this clone: One end of the junction does not line up with germline, which may come from a read error. This chain uses TRBV29-1 with TRBJ1-2; maybe TRBD1 (5 bases). The CDR3 contains 14 residues. Germline lookup yields CDR1 SQVTM and CDR2 ANQGSEA. The CDR3, as DNA: TGCAGCTTTGACCCCCAGGGTATACGAAATGGCTACACCTTC. This translates into CSFDPQGIRNGYTF.

J is TRBJ1-1 and V is TRBV7-2; D uncertain. The CDR3 has 15 residues. CDR1 and CDR2 (germline): SGHTA, FQGNSA. V dropped 8 bases and J dropped 1 base, with 17 bases sitting between them. As DNA, the CDR3 is TGTGCCAGCGTACGATCTTTGACATCGAACACTGAAGCTTTCTTT. This encodes CASVRSLTSNTEAFF.

This clone appeared a few times. The chain has TRBV10-2 and TRBJ1-1, with a possible D match to TRBD1 (5 bases). Germline CDR1 and CDR2: WSHSY and SAAADI. V lost 2 bases to trimming and J lost 4 bases, with 14 bases between them. The CDR3 contains 15 residues. DNA of the CDR3: TGCGCCAGCAGTGAGCATGTGCAGGGCGGCACTGAAGCTTTCTTT. Amino acid sequence: CASSEHVQGGTEAFF.

This rearrangement joins TRBV6-1 to TRBJ1-2, with a possible D match to TRBD1 (5 bases). Per the germline V gene, CDR1 is MNHNS and CDR2 is SASEGT. The CDR3 length is 12 residues. V was shortened by 5 bases and J by 4 bases, with 8 bases between the two germline ends. CDR3 in amino acids: CASSLDSYGYTF. The CDR3 DNA follows: TGTGCCAGCAGTCTTGACAGCTATGGCTACACCTTC.

J is TRBJ1-5 and V is TRBV30; D possibly corresponds to TRBD1 (6 bases). The CDR3 length is 14 residues. Germline assignment: CDR1 GTSNPN and CDR2 SVGIG (reference sequence). V lost 2 bases and J 5 bases, leaving 13 bases between the germline ends. This CDR3 reads CAWSIGGGHQPQHF. The CDR3 DNA is TGTGCCTGGAGTATCGGCGGGGGCCATCAGCCCCAGCATTTT.

This clone has a single count. This chain connects TRBV30 to TRBJ2-7; D is possibly TRBD1 (5 bases). CDR3 length: 12 amino acids. CDR1 is GTSNPN and CDR2 is SVGIG in the germline V gene (reference sequence). V lost 8 bases and J lost 0, with 11 bases in between. DNA of the CDR3: TGTGCCGGGGCATACAACTCCTACGAGCAGTACTTC. Translated, it gives CAGAYNSYEQYF.

The chain employs TRBV6-5 and TRBJ2-2; TRBD1 agrees at 9 bases. This CDR3 is 15 amino acids long. J lost 5 bases, V lost 6 bases, and 7 bases had no gene match. Germline values: CDR1 MNHEY, CDR2 SVGAGI. The CDR3 spells CASRAGTGRTGELFF. In DNA form, the CDR3 reads TGTGCCAGCAGAGCCGGGACAGGGAGGACCGGGGAGCTGTTTTTT.

CDR3 in amino acids: CASSRRHQETQYF. As DNA, the CDR3 is TGTGCCAGCAGCCGGCGGCATCAAGAGACCCAGTACTTC. This chain links TRBV4-2 with TRBJ2-5; D remains unclear. With 4 bases removed from V and 2 bases from J, the gap between germline ends came to 8 bases. CDR1 and CDR2 from the germline V gene are LGHNA and YNFKEQ. This CDR3 contains 13 residues.

This sequence joins TRBV5-1 and TRBJ1-6; 8 nucleotides match TRBD1. Germline lookup yields CDR1 SGHRS and CDR2 YFSETQ. The CDR3 length is 14 residues. Trimming cost V 3 bases and J 9 bases; bases outside gene matches: 5. The CDR3: CASSSQGAPSPLHF. The CDR3 region has the DNA TGCGCCAGCAGCTCTCAGGGGGCACCTTCACCCCTCCACTTT.

This clone has just a few counts. This chain connects TRBV7-8 to TRBJ2-1; possible D gene TRBD1, 6 bases. The CDR3 is 15 residues long. Germline CDR1 and CDR2: SGHVS and FQNEAQ. The ends were cut back, 2 bases at V and 10 bases at J, with 18 bases in the middle. CDR3 amino acids: CASSLTAQGGNEQFF. The CDR3 bases are TGTGCCAGCAGCTTAACGGCGCAAGGGGGTAACGAGCAGTTCTTC.

The chain uses TRBV19 and TRBJ1-6; 7 bases are a match to TRBD1. CDR3 length: 15 residues. Germline V gene lookup returns CDR1 LNHDA and CDR2 SQIVND (reference sequence). The ends lost 3 bases at V and 5 bases at J; junction bases unmatched: 4. For the CDR3, the DNA is TGTGCCAGTAGTATGGGGACAGCCGATAATTCACCCCTCCACTTT. Residues: CASSMGTADNSPLHF. Supplemented by reference TRBV19 and TRBJ1-6, the full variable domain reads DGGITQSPKYLFRKEGQNVTLSCEQNLNHDAMYWYRQDPGQGLRLIYYSQIVNDFQKGDIAEGYSVSREKKESFPLTVTSAQKNPTAFYLCASSMGTADNSPLHFGNGTRLTVT.

Here the CDR3 reads CASSPSSGYQPQHF. In DNA, the CDR3 is TGTGCCAGCTCACCATCCAGTGGATATCAGCCCCAGCATTTT. This chain uses TRBV18 with TRBJ1-5, with unresolved D. V was shortened by 2 bases and J by 5 bases, with 10 bases between the two germline ends. This CDR3 is 14 amino acids long. Per the germline V gene, CDR1 is KGHSH and CDR2 is LQKENI.

This clone has more than one count but fewer than ten. The genes are TRBV5-1 and TRBJ1-6; no clear D gene. The CDR3 loop spans 12 amino acids. Trimming took off 3 bases at V and 7 bases at J, with 5 bases between the two ends. Germline-derived CDR1 and CDR2 are SGHRS and YFSETQ. This chain's CDR3 is CASSWENSPLHF. The CDR3 DNA sequence: TGCGCCAGCAGCTGGGAAAATTCACCCCTCCACTTT. Full variable domain (remainder filled in from reference TRBV5-1 and TRBJ1-6): KAGVTQTPRYLIKTRGQQVTLSCSPISGHRSVSWYQQTPGQGLQFLFEYFSETQRNKGNFPGRFSGRQFSNSRSEMNVSTLELGDSALYLCASSWENSPLHFGNGTRLTVT.

In regard to this clone: In the same sample, other DNA sequences code for this CDR3. J is TRBJ1-1 and V is TRBV29-1; maybe TRBD1 (5 bases). V was clipped by 4 bases and J by 3 bases, with 6 bases between them. CDR3 length equals 11 residues. Germline values: CDR1 SQVTM, CDR2 ANQGSEA. Here the CDR3 DNA reads TGCAGCGTTGTAGGGGACACTGAAGCTTTCTTT. Residues: CSVVGDTEAFF.